This TCR beta chain was observed in a study of T cells expressing NK-cell markers. In the study overall: In sorted CD3+CD56+NKG2C+, CD3+CD56+NKG2C- and CD3+CD56-NKG2C+ T cells, TCR beta repertoires were obtained. With respect to HCMV, most of the eight sequenced donors were seropositive, and one was seronegative.

Overall study findings and caveats: It was still unclear whether expanded NKG2C+ T cell clones were HCMV specific. 1.0-7.0% of CD8+ T cells in a handful of donors belonged to dominant NKG2C+ clonotypes.

With the 5' RACE reads reprocessed, TCRdb shows one record per CDR3 protein and no DNA. Its clone listing holds 350,000 to 450,000 distinct CDR3 sequences. CDR3 length: 17 amino acids. The V gene's germline CDR1 is SEHNR and CDR2 FQNEAQ (reference sequence). As concerns this clonotype: What it binds is unknown.

The clonotype comes from a man aged 18 to 69 in good health. The chain links TRBV7-9 to TRBJ1-5; checking the TCRdb D call of TRBD1 is not possible without DNA. Sequenced input: blood T cells: a sorted CD56 or NKG2C T cell subset, CD4+ or CD8+ T cells, or bulk PBMC T cells (not recorded which). The CDR3 protein is CASSLEADRGSNQPQHF. Full variable domain (remainder filled in from reference TRBV7-9 and TRBJ1-5): DTGVSQNPRHKITKRGQNVTFRCDPISEHNRLYWYRQTLGQGPEFLTYFQNEAQLEKSRLLSDRFSAERPKGSFSTLEIQRTEQGDSAMYLCASSLEADRGSNQPQHFGDGTRLSIL.